This record covers a single TCR beta chain. Antigen: not known. V dropped 0 bases and J dropped 8 bases, with 17 bases sitting between them. Germline V gene sequence: CDR1 SGHRS, CDR2 YFSETQ. The CDR3 spans 15 residues. These data come from a study of post-analysis software for immune sequencing data. Looking at the study overall: Included among the disease courses, which were recorded for the cohort, were relapsing-remitting, secondary progressive and progressive-relapsing multiple sclerosis. Study-wide points: A few TRBV segments occurring more often in patients than controls included TRBV5-6, TRBV5-1 and TRBV20-1. Samples sharing a preparation batch grouped tightly together when assessed by F measure. Significantly decreased normalized Chao1 diversity was recorded for multiple sclerosis patients relative to controls.

The TCR beta cDNA libraries contained unique molecular identifiers. Each CDR3 protein gets one entry after TCRdb re-called the PCR reads with MiXCR. The sample lists about 430,000 distinct CDR3 sequences; 30% to 45% were seen once. The origin of this receptor is a girl aged 2-10 years with multiple sclerosis. The sample comprised blood. The V gene is TRBV5-1, the J gene TRBJ1-2, with D possibly being TRBD1 (5 bases). The CDR3 DNA sequence: TGCGCCAGCAGCTTGGAAACTTCCAGGGTCGGAGGCTACACCTTC. Translation gives CASSLETSRVGGYTF.